This TCR beta chain was sequenced for a study of CD8 T cells in ankylosing spondylitis. Regarding the study as a whole: The study identified a TCR beta motif of roughly eight highly homologous variants that appeared characteristic of ankylosing spondylitis blood. Some motif variants had been reported before (in reactive arthritis synovial fluid and blood).

TCRdb analysed the 5' RACE reads with MiXCR anew, one entry per CDR3 protein. The top ten hold 3% to 4% of the sample, which has fewer than 550,000 distinct CDR3 sequences, approximately 5.3% seen once. Germline assignment: CDR1 SGHRS and CDR2 YFSETQ. Trimming cost V 2 bases and J 8 bases; bases outside gene matches: 3. The CDR3 sequence is 13 residues long. This clonotype was recorded many times. Its antigen remains unidentified. The source is a male donor with ankylosing spondylitis. Sequencing was done on a sample of blood, either unsorted or a sorted T cell fraction (not recorded which). The V gene is TRBV5-1, the J gene TRBJ1-4; 7 bases match TRBD1. The CDR3 loop reads CASSFGTAEKLFF. In DNA, the CDR3 is TGCGCCAGCAGCTTCGGGACAGCCGAAAAACTGTTTTTT.